This T cell receptor beta chain was recovered during a study of CD8 T cells in Susac syndrome. TCR beta sequences were obtained from blood CD8+ and CD4+ T cells. Isolation of CD8+ and CD4+ T cells was performed negatively, whereas enrichment of TEMRA cells was done by FACS. The CDR3 has 15 amino acids. Per germline, CDR1 SGHTA and CDR2 FQGNSA. In regard to this clonotype: At one end the junction does not follow the germline gene, possibly because of a read error.

Random hexamers were used to reverse transcribe an amount of about 0.45 to 1 ug RNA. Amplification of TCR beta CDR3 by immunoSEQ multiplex PCR spanned 54 Vbeta and 13 Jbeta. Each CDR3 protein gets one entry after TCRdb re-called the immunoSEQ multiplex PCR reads with MiXCR. This table has about 120,000 distinct CDR3 sequences, about nine tenths appearing once. The chain recombines TRBV7-2 with TRBJ2-7; 9 bases agree with TRBD1. Specimen: CD8+ T cells from PBMCs. The clonotype originates from a human donor in good health. CDR3 DNA sequence: TGTGCCAGCACCTTAGGACAGGGGACGTCCTACGAGCAGTACTTC. Amino acids: CASTLGQGTSYEQYF.